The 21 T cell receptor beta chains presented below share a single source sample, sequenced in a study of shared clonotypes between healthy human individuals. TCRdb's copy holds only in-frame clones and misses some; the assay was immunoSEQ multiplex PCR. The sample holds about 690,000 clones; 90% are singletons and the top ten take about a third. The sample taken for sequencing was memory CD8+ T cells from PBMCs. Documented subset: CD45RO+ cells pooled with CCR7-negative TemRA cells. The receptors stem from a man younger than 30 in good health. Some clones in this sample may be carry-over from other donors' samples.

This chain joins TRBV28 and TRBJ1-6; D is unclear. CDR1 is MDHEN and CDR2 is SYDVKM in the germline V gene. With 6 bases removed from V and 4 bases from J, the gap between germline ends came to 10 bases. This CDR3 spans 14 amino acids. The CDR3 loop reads CASSFGPYNSPLHF. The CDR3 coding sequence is TGTGCCAGCAGCTTTGGGCCTTATAATTCACCCCTCCACTTT.

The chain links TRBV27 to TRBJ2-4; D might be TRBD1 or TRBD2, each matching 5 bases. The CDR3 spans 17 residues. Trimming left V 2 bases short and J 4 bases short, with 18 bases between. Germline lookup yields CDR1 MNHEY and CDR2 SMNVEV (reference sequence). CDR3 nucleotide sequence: TGTGCCAGCAGTTTAAACCGTTTTGGGGGAGTAAAAAACATTCAGTACTTC. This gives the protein CASSLNRFGGVKNIQYF.

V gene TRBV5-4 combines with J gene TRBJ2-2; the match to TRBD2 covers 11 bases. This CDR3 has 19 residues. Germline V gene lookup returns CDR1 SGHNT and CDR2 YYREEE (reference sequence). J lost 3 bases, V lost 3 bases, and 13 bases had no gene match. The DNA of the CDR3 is TGTGCCAGCAGCTGGCTGGTTACTAGCGGGAGTGAGCACACCGGGGAGCTGTTTTTT. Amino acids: CASSWLVTSGSEHTGELFF.

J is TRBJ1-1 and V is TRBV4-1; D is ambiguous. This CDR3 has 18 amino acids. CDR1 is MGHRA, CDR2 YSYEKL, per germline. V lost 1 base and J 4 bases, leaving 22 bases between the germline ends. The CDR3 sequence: CASSQVVLRPVETTEAFF. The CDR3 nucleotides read TGCGCCAGCAGCCAAGTGGTTCTCCGCCCCGTTGAGACCACTGAAGCTTTCTTT.

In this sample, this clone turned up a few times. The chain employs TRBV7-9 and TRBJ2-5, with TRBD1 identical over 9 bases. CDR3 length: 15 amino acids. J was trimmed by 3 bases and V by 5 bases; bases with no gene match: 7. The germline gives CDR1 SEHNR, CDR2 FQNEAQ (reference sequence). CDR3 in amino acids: CASSLRTGAKETQYF. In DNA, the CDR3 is TGTGCCAGCAGCCTTAGGACAGGGGCTAAAGAGACCCAGTACTTC.

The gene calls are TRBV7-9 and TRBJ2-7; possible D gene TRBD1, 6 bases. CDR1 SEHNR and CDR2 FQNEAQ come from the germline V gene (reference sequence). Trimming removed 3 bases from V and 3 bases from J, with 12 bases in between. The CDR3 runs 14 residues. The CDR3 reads CASSFFAGDYEQYF. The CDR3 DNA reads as TGTGCCAGCAGCTTTTTTGCAGGGGACTACGAGCAGTACTTC.

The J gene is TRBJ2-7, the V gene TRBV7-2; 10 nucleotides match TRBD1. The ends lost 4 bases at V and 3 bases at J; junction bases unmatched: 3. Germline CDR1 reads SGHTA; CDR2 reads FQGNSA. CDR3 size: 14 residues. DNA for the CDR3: TGTGCCAGCAGCTCCCGGGACAGGGGCTACGAGCAGTACTTC. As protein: CASSSRDRGYEQYF.

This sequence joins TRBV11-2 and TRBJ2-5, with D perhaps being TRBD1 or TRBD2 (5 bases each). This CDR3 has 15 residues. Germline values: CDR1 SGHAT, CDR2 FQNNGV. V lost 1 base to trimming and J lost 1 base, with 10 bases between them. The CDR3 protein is CASSLAPGTQETQYF. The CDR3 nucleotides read TGTGCCAGCAGCTTAGCCCCGGGGACCCAAGAGACCCAGTACTTC. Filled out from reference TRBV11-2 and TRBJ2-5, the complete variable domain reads EAGVAQSPRYKIIEKRQSVAFWCNPISGHATLYWYQQILGQGPKLLIQFQNNGVVDDSQLPKDRFSAERLKGVDSTLKIQPAKLEDSAVYLCASSLAPGTQETQYFGPGTRLLVL.

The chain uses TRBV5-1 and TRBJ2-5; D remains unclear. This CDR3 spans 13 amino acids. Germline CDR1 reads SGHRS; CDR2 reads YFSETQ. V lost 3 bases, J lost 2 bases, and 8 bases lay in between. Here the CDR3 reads CASSYWAQETQYF. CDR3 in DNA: TGCGCCAGCAGCTATTGGGCACAAGAGACCCAGTACTTC.

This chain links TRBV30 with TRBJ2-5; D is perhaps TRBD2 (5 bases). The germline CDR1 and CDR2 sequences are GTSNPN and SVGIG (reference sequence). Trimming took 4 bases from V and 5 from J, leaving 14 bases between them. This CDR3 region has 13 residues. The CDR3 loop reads CAWNERTGETQYF. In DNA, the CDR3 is TGTGCCTGGAATGAGCGGACCGGTGAGACCCAGTACTTC.

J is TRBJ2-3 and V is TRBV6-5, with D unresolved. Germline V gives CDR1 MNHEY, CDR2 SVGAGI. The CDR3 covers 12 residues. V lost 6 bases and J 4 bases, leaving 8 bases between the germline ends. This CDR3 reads CASSSLSDTQYF. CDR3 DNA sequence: TGTGCCAGCAGCTCCCTTTCAGATACGCAGTATTTT.

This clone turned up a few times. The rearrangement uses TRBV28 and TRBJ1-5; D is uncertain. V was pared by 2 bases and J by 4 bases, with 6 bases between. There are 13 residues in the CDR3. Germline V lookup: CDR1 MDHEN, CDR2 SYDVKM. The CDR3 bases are TGTGCCAGCAGTTTAAGGGAGAATCAGCCCCAGCATTTT. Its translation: CASSLRENQPQHF.

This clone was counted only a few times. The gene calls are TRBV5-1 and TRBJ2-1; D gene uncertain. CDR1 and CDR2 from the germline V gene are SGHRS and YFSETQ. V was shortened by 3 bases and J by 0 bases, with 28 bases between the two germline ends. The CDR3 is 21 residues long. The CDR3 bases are TGCGCCAGCAGCTACCGCCACCTAGACAAGACACGACGTAGCTCCTACAATGAGCAGTTCTTC. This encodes CASSYRHLDKTRRSSYNEQFF.

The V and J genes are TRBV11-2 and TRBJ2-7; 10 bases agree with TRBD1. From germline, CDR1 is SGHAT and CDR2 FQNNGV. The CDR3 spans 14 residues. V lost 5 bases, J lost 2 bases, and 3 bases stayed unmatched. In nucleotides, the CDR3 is TGTGCCAGCAGCAAAGGACAGGGGGCCTACGAGCAGTACTTC. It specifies CASSKGQGAYEQYF.

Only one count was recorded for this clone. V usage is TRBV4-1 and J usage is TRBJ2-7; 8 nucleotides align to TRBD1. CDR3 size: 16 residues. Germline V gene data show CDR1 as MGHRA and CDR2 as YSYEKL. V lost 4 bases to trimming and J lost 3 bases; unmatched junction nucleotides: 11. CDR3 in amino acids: CASSPFGQGVNYEQYF. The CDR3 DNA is TGCGCCAGCAGCCCCTTCGGACAGGGTGTGAACTACGAGCAGTACTTC.

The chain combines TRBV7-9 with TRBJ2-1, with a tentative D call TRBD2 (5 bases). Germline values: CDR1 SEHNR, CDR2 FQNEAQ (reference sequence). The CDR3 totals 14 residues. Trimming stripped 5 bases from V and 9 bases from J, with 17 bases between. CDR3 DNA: TGTGCCAGCAGCCCCCGTGGTAGCGTCAGTGAGCAGTTCTTC. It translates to CASSPRGSVSEQFF.

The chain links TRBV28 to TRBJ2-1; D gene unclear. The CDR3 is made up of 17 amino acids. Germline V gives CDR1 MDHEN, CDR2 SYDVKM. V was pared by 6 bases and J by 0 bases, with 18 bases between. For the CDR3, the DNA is TGTGCCAGCAGCCTTTACGGCGGCCGGAGCTCCTACAATGAGCAGTTCTTC. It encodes CASSLYGGRSSYNEQFF.

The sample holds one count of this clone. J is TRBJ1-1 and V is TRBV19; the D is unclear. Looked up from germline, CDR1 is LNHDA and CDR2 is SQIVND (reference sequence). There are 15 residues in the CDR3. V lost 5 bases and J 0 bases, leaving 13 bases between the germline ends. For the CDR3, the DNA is TGTGCCAGTAGTCTCACCTTCCCAATGAACACTGAAGCTTTCTTT. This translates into CASSLTFPMNTEAFF.

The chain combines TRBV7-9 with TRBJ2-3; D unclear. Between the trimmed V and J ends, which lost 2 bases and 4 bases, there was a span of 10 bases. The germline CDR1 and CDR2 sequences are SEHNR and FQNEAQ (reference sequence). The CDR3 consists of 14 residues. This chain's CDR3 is CASSLPPLSDTQYF. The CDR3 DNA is TGTGCCAGCAGCTTACCACCCCTATCAGATACGCAGTATTTT.

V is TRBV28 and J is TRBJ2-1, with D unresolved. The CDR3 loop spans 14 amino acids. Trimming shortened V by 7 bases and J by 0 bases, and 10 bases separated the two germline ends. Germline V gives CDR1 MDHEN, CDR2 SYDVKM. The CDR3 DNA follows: TGTGCCAGCAAGGACGGTAGCTCCTACAATGAGCAGTTCTTC. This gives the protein CASKDGSSYNEQFF.

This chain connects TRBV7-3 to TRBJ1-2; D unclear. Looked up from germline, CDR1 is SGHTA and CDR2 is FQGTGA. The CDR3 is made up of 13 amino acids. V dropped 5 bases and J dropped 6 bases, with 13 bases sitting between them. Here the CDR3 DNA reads TGTGCCAGCAGCCCGGGTTTTGGGGATGGCTACACCTTC. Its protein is CASSPGFGDGYTF.